Presented here are 32 T cell receptor beta chains from one specimen sequenced in a study of T cell responses to AZD1222 COVID-19 vaccine listed by TCRdb under 2021. This specimen's time point label, per the study, means: about 28 days (+/-7) after the second vaccine dose. Library preparation employed the immunoSEQ multiplex PCR assay. TCRdb provides this immuneACCESS table in a form limited to in-frame rearrangements. Some clones are lacking; in checked studies, under half of them reflect an unresolved V gene, and why the rest are absent is not known. Within this sample are about 100,000 clones, with roughly nine tenths of them counted one time only. About 8.3% of the sample lies in the top ten. The material sequenced was peripheral blood, taken 28 days after the second AZD1222 dose. Source of these receptors: an adult who received the AZD1222 COVID-19 vaccine.

For the CDR3, the DNA is TGTGCCAGCAACCATGTTAGGTATCAGCCCCAGCATTTT. Protein product: CASNHVRYQPQHF. This sequence joins TRBV6-1 and TRBJ1-5; D remains ambiguous. Germline CDR1 is MNHNS and CDR2 is SASEGT. V was pared by 7 bases and J by 5 bases, with 12 bases between. The CDR3 sequence is 13 residues long.

The genes are TRBV4-3 and TRBJ2-7; 13 nucleotides align to TRBD2. Germline-derived CDR1 and CDR2 are LGHNA and YSLEER. CDR3 length equals 17 residues. V was pared by 5 bases and J by 7 bases, with 14 bases of the junction left unmatched. CDR3 coding DNA: TGCGCCAGCAGCGAGGGACAGGGAGGACTAGCGGGAGAGGAGCAGTACTTC. It codes for CASSEGQGGLAGEEQYF.

The V and J genes are TRBV5-5 and TRBJ1-2, with TRBD1 matching over 8 bases. The CDR3 has 13 amino acids. V trimming: 4 bases; J trimming: 4 bases; junction bases outside the gene matches: 3. CDR1 and CDR2 (germline): SGHKS, YYEKEE (reference sequence). Here the CDR3 reads CASSNGQGYGYTF. The CDR3 DNA sequence: TGTGCCAGCAGCAACGGACAGGGCTATGGCTACACCTTC.

The J gene is TRBJ2-1, the V gene TRBV28; D gene ambiguous. Trimming cost V 7 bases and J 7 bases, with 20 bases left between them. Germline V gene sequence: CDR1 MDHEN, CDR2 SYDVKM. The CDR3 is made up of 15 amino acids. CDR3 in DNA: TGTGCCAGCAACCTTGTCGGGCTAGTCCAGAATGAGCAGTTCTTC. Translation: CASNLVGLVQNEQFF.

With regard to this clone: The DNA is left out, because the CDR3 cannot be placed on it with certainty; the CDR3 is given as TCRdb lists it. V usage is TRBV12-3 or TRBV12-4 and J usage is TRBJ1-3; the D call in the table, TRBD1, was not verified against the DNA. The CDR3 has 13 amino acids, counting both end residues. CDR3 residues: CASSSSTENTIYF.

The chain uses TRBV10-3 and TRBJ1-5; 7 nucleotides line up with TRBD1. Germline lookup yields CDR1 ENHRY and CDR2 SYGVKD. This CDR3 has 17 residues. Germline trimming cut 0 bases from V and 2 bases from J; bases unmatched to any gene: 7. The CDR3 coding sequence is TGTGCCATCAGTGAGTCTGGGGCAGGGGGTGGCAATCAGCCCCAGCATTTT. Encoded protein: CAISESGAGGGNQPQHF.

The chain carries TRBV27 and TRBJ2-2; D unresolved. Per the germline V gene, CDR1 is MNHEY and CDR2 is SMNVEV (reference sequence). V was cut by 6 bases and J by 1 base, with 9 bases left in between. The CDR3 runs to 14 residues. DNA of the CDR3: TGTGCCAGCAGGGGAACTATGAACACCGGGGAGCTGTTTTTT. Translation gives CASRGTMNTGELFF.

The V and J genes are TRBV29-1 and TRBJ2-1, with 13 positions matching TRBD2. Germline lookup yields CDR1 SQVTM and CDR2 ANQGSEA. This CDR3 spans 12 amino acids. Trimming cost V 7 bases and J 9 bases; bases outside gene matches: 3. CDR3 sequence reads: CSAGTSGTEQFF. Written as DNA, the CDR3 is TGCAGCGCCGGGACTAGCGGGACTGAGCAGTTCTTC.

This clone has just one count. The V call is TRBV6-1, the J call TRBJ2-3; D gene unclear. CDR1 and CDR2 from the germline V gene are MNHNS and SASEGT. The CDR3 contains 16 residues. V lost 1 base and J lost 2, with 13 bases in between. The CDR3 here is CASSEGYGRITDTQYF. CDR3 nucleotide sequence: TGTGCCAGCAGTGAAGGGTACGGCAGAATCACAGATACGCAGTATTTT.

This clone appeared once. The rearrangement links TRBV28 to TRBJ1-1; 10 bases match TRBD1. Unmatched junction bases numbered 9, after V lost 4 bases and J lost 7 bases. This CDR3 spans 15 amino acids. Per germline, CDR1 MDHEN and CDR2 SYDVKM. DNA for the CDR3: TGTGCCAGCAGTTCTCTGACAGGGGGCCGCGGTGAAGCTTTCTTT. Encoded protein: CASSSLTGGRGEAFF. The whole variable domain, filled in from reference TRBV28 and TRBJ1-1, reads DVKVTQSSRYLVKRTGEKVFLECVQDMDHENMFWYRQDPGLGLRLIYFSYDVKMKEKGDIPEGYSVSREKKERFSLILESASTNQTSMYLCASSSLTGGRGEAFFGQGTRLTVV.

CDR3 protein: CACKTNTDTQYF. The DNA for the CDR3 is TGTGCCTGCAAGACTAACACTGATACGCAGTATTTT. V and J are TRBV30 and TRBJ2-3, with a weak D call TRBD2 (5 bases). V was cut by 6 bases and J by 6 bases, with 13 bases left in between. Germline loops: CDR1 GTSNPN, CDR2 SVGIG (reference sequence). CDR3 length equals 12 residues. The variable domain in full, with the rest retrieved from reference TRBV30 and TRBJ2-3, is SQTIHQWPATLVQPVGSPLSLECTVEGTSNPNLYWYRQAAGRGLQLLFYSVGIGQISSEVPQNLSASRPQDRQFILSSKKLLLSDSGFYLCACKTNTDTQYFGPGTRLTVL.

The V gene is TRBV4-2, the J gene TRBJ2-2; 7 positions agree with TRBD1. Germline loops: CDR1 LGHNA, CDR2 YNFKEQ. The CDR3 loop spans 15 amino acids. Germline trimming cut 1 base from V and 7 bases from J; bases unmatched to any gene: 6. DNA for the CDR3: TGTGCCAGCAGCCAAGGCGACAGGGCGGTCGGGGAGCTGTTTTTT. It codes for CASSQGDRAVGELFF.

Only a few counts were recorded for this clone. The CDR3: CASSERRNYGYTF. The CDR3, as DNA: TGTGCCAGCAGTGAAAGGCGGAACTATGGCTACACCTTC. This sequence joins TRBV6-1 and TRBJ1-2; unclear D gene. The CDR3 runs to 13 residues. From germline, CDR1 is MNHNS and CDR2 SASEGT. The V end was cut by 2 bases, the J end by 2 bases, with 6 bases between.

The chain recombines TRBV27 with TRBJ1-1; unclear D gene. This CDR3 has 15 residues. Trimming left V 2 bases short and J 5 bases short, with 15 bases between. The V gene's germline CDR1 is MNHEY and CDR2 SMNVEV (reference sequence). CDR3 DNA: TGTGCCAGCAGTTTAACCAGCGGGCTTAATACTGAAGCTTTCTTT. Its protein is CASSLTSGLNTEAFF.

The chain uses TRBV11-2 and TRBJ2-1; TRBD2 aligns across 11 bases. V lost 1 base and J lost 8; bases outside the gene matches: 7. Germline CDR1 reads SGHAT; CDR2 reads FQNNGV. The CDR3 loop spans 16 amino acids. The DNA for the CDR3 is TGTGCCAGCAGCTTAGCGGAGGCTAGCGGGAGGTATGAGCAGTTCTTC. This gives the protein CASSLAEASGRYEQFF.

CDR3 coding DNA: TGTGCCAGCGGACTAGCGGGAGGTTTCAATGAGCAGTTCTTC. The encoded protein is CASGLAGGFNEQFF. The chain has TRBV6-5 and TRBJ2-1; 14 nucleotides match TRBD2. CDR1 and CDR2 from the germline V gene are MNHEY and SVGAGI. The ends lost 8 bases at V and 6 bases at J; junction bases unmatched: 3. The CDR3 runs 14 residues.

The chain recombines TRBV18 with TRBJ1-1; tentatively, D is TRBD1 (6 bases). Trimming pared 5 bases from V and 6 bases from J, leaving 13 bases between. Per the germline V gene, CDR1 is KGHSH and CDR2 is LQKENI. The CDR3 consists of 13 residues. The CDR3 DNA reads TGTGCCAGCTCAGCGAACAGGGTACCTGAAGCTTTCTTT. Its protein is CASSANRVPEAFF.

The J gene is TRBJ2-2, the V gene TRBV5-1; D is undetermined. The germline CDR1 and CDR2 sequences are SGHRS and YFSETQ. Trimming shortened V by 0 bases and J by 0 bases, and 0 bases separated the two germline ends. This CDR3 is built from 13 residues. The chain's CDR3 is CASSLANTGELFF. For the CDR3, the DNA is TGCGCCAGCAGCTTGGCGAACACCGGGGAGCTGTTTTTT.

The CDR3 DNA reads TGTGCCAGCTCAGGACAGCTTGGGATAGACAATGAGCAGTTCTTC. The encoded protein is CASSGQLGIDNEQFF. The V and J genes are TRBV18 and TRBJ2-1, with D perhaps matching TRBD1 (6 bases). Between the trimmed V and J ends, which lost 5 bases and 5 bases, there was a span of 16 bases. Germline V CDR1 and CDR2: KGHSH, LQKENI. The CDR3 is 15 amino acids.

The chain joins TRBV18 to TRBJ1-5; a possible D gene is TRBD1 (5 bases). This CDR3 has 16 amino acids. Germline CDR1 and CDR2: KGHSH and LQKENI. V lost 6 bases to trimming and J lost 5 bases, with 20 bases between them. Here the CDR3 reads CASSPSAVGGDQPQHF. The CDR3 nucleotides read TGTGCCAGCTCTCCGTCGGCGGTTGGGGGGGATCAGCCCCAGCATTTT.

This chain joins TRBV5-1 and TRBJ2-3; a weak D match, TRBD1 (6 bases). The germline V and J ends were trimmed by 0 bases and 6 bases, with 11 bases remaining between them. This CDR3 is 14 amino acids long. Germline CDR1 SGHRS, CDR2 YFSETQ. Here the CDR3 DNA reads TGCGCCAGCAGCTTGGTGGGGGCAGGTGATACGCAGTATTTT. This encodes CASSLVGAGDTQYF.

The gene calls are TRBV7-8 and TRBJ1-4, with 7 nucleotides matching TRBD1. The germline CDR1 and CDR2 sequences are SGHVS and FQNEAQ. The J segment lost 5 bases and the V segment lost 1 base, leaving 4 bases of the junction unmatched. This CDR3 spans 15 amino acids. This CDR3 reads CASSLGQGVNEKLFF. The CDR3 DNA is TGTGCCAGCAGCTTAGGACAGGGAGTAAATGAAAAACTGTTTTTT.

This chain connects TRBV3-1 (or the pseudogene TRBV3-2) to TRBJ2-7; a possible D gene is TRBD2 (6 bases). Germline CDR1 reads LGHDT; CDR2 reads YNNKEL (reference sequence). The germline V and J ends were trimmed by 0 bases and 0 bases, with 12 bases remaining between them. The CDR3 spans 16 residues. In DNA, the CDR3 is TGTGCCAGCAGCCAAGAATTAGCGGCGAGCTCCTACGAGCAGTACTTC. Residues: CASSQELAASSYEQYF.

The J gene is TRBJ1-1, the V gene TRBV25-1; 10 bases map to TRBD1. Germline CDR1 and CDR2: MGHDK and SYGVNS. After removal of 6 bases from V and 5 bases from J, the junction contained 6 bases not matched to a gene. The CDR3 has 14 residues. The CDR3 protein is CASSEPGQGTEAFF. The CDR3 bases are TGTGCCAGCAGCGAACCGGGACAGGGGACTGAAGCTTTCTTT.

The V gene is TRBV18, the J gene TRBJ2-1, with D possibly being TRBD2 (5 bases). V was shortened by 1 base and J by 6 bases, with 10 bases between the two germline ends. The CDR3 extends over 14 amino acids. Germline V gives CDR1 KGHSH, CDR2 LQKENI. The DNA for the CDR3 is TGTGCCAGCTCACCACGCCGGGGATCCAATGAGCAGTTCTTC. This gives the protein CASSPRRGSNEQFF.

This sequence joins TRBV19 and TRBJ2-2, with a tentative D call TRBD1 (5 bases). V lost 3 bases to trimming and J lost 3 bases, with 11 bases between them. Germline V lookup: CDR1 LNHDA, CDR2 SQIVND (reference sequence). CDR3 size: 15 residues. CDR3 nucleotides: TGTGCCAGTAGTATTGGGGCTGAAGACACCGGGGAGCTGTTTTTT. Protein: CASSIGAEDTGELFF.

This chain joins TRBV9 and TRBJ2-7; 7 nucleotides line up with TRBD1. The germline V gene encodes CDR1 SGDLS and CDR2 YYNGEE. The CDR3 totals 18 residues. V shed 3 bases and J 4 bases; nucleotides not matched to a gene: 19. CDR3 protein: CASSGSPPATGSKYEQYF. CDR3 DNA: TGTGCCAGCAGCGGATCCCCACCAGCGACAGGGTCTAAGTACGAGCAGTACTTC.

The chain joins TRBV6-2 or TRBV6-3 to TRBJ1-1, with D maybe TRBD1 (5 bases). This CDR3 has 17 residues. Trimming took 0 bases from V and 2 from J, leaving 16 bases between them. The germline gives CDR1 MNHEY, CDR2 SVGEGT. DNA for the CDR3: TGTGCCAGCAGTTACTCTATTACAGACAGCCACAACACTGAAGCTTTCTTT. Translated, it gives CASSYSITDSHNTEAFF.

V gene TRBV7-2 combines with J gene TRBJ2-7; 10 nucleotides match TRBD2. J lost 0 bases, V lost 2 bases, and 4 bases had no gene match. Germline V lookup: CDR1 SGHTA, CDR2 FQGNSA. There are 16 residues in the CDR3. DNA of the CDR3: TGTGCCAGCAGCTTACCTAGCGGGAGTCTCTCCTACGAGCAGTACTTC. Its translation: CASSLPSGSLSYEQYF.

The chain recombines TRBV10-3 with TRBJ1-1; 7 positions match TRBD1. The CDR3 extends over 14 amino acids. V shed 7 bases and J 0 bases; nucleotides not matched to a gene: 5. Per the germline V gene, CDR1 is ENHRY and CDR2 is SYGVKD. The CDR3 nucleotides read TGTGCCATCAAATTACAGGGGATGAACACTGAAGCTTTCTTT. Its protein is CAIKLQGMNTEAFF.

The rearrangement uses TRBV7-2 and TRBJ2-2; a possible D gene is TRBD2 (6 bases). The CDR3 loop spans 15 amino acids. Germline CDR1 reads SGHTA; CDR2 reads FQGNSA. The germline V and J ends were trimmed by 8 bases and 2 bases, with 15 bases remaining between them. CDR3 coding DNA: TGTGCCAGCCGGGGCCGCGGGATAAACACCGGGGAGCTGTTTTTT. Translating gives CASRGRGINTGELFF.

The rearrangement joins TRBV3-1 (or the pseudogene TRBV3-2) to TRBJ1-2; 9 nucleotides match TRBD1. From germline, CDR1 is LGHDT and CDR2 YNNKEL (reference sequence). This CDR3 has 14 residues. After removal of 11 bases from V and 4 bases from J, the junction contained 11 bases not matched to a gene. DNA of the CDR3: TGTGCCGGGATTTACAGGGGGCGATCCTATGGCTACACCTTC. Translation gives CAGIYRGRSYGYTF.